The clone carrying this TCR beta chain was seen ten or more times. This sample was taken from a study of neurological immune-mediated disorders. From the 5' RACE reads, TCRdb called clonotypes with MiXCR, one entry per CDR3 protein. This table has 71,000 or so distinct CDR3 sequences, about 5.2% appearing once. The CDR3 totals 11 residues. This clonotype was obtained from a woman aged 30 to 39 with multiple sclerosis. Material for sequencing was PBMCs. This rearrangement joins TRBV12-2 to TRBJ2-4. TRBV12-2 corresponds to a pseudogene. CDR3 sequence (DNA): TGTGGACAGTCCGCAAAAAACATTCAGTACTTC. Amino acid sequence: CGQSAKNIQYF.